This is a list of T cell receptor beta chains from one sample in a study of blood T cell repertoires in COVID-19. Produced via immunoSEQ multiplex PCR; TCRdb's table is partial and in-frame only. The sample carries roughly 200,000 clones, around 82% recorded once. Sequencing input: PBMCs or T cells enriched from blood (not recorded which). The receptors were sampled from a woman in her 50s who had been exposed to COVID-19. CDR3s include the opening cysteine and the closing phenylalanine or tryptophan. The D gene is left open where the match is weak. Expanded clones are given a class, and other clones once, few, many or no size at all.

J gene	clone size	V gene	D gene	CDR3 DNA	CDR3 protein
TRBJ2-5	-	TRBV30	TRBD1	TGTGCCTGGAGGAATCACAGGGGAGAGACCCAGTACTTC	CAWRNHRGETQYF
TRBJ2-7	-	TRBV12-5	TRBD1	TGTGCTAGTGGTTTGGCTGGCGTTTCTGGGACAGGGGCATCCTACGAGCAGTACTTC	CASGLAGVSGTGASYEQYF
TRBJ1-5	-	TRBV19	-	TGTGCCAGTAGCGAAAGATGGGGCGGCAATCAGCCCCAGCATTTT	CASSERWGGNQPQHF
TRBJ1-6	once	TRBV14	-	TGTGCCAGCAGCCAAGAAACCGGGAATCATTCACCCCTCCACTTT	CASSQETGNHSPLHF
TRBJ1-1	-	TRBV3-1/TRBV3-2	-	TGTGCCAGCAGCCAATCGGGGAGGACGAACACTGAAGCTTTCTTT	CASSQSGRTNTEAFF
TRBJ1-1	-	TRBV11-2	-	TGTGCCAGCAGCTCTTATCTGAACACTGAAGCTTTCTTT	CASSSYLNTEAFF
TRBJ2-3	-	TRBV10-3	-	TGTGCCACTCGGACTACAACCACAGATACGCAGTATTTT	CATRTTTTDTQYF
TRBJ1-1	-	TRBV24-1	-	TGTGCCACCAGTGATCCACAGGGTAGCACTGAAGCTTTCTTT	CATSDPQGSTEAFF
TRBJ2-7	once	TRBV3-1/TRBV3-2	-	TGTGCCAGCAGCCAAGATGCGACAGTATACGAGCAGTACTTC	CASSQDATVYEQYF
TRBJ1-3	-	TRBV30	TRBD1	TGTGCCTGGAGTCTTCCTAGGACAGGGAGCGGAAACACCATATATTTT	CAWSLPRTGSGNTIYF
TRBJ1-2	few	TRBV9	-	TGTGCCAGCAGCCCAGGCAGAGCTAACTATGGCTACACCTTC	CASSPGRANYGYTF
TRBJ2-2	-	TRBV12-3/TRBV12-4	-	TGTGCCACCTCGGGCGCGGGCACCGGGGAGCTGTTTTTT	CATSGAGTGELFF
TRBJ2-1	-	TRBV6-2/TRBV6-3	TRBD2	TGTGCCAGCAGTTACTTGGGAGCGGGGGGATCCAGCTCCTACAATGAGCAGTTCTTC	CASSYLGAGGSSSYNEQFF
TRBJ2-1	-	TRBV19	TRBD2	TGTGCCAGTAGTCATGGCGCGGGGGGAAGCTATAGTGGGCAGTTCTTC	CASSHGAGGSYSGQFF
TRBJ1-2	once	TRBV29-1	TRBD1	TGCAGCGCAGGACAGGGTTATGGCTACACCTTC	CSAGQGYGYTF
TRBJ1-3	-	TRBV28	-	TGTGCCAGCAGTTTAGGACAGTTAAACACCATATATTTT	CASSLGQLNTIYF
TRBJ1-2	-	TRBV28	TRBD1	TGTGCCAGCAGTTTCTCAGGACAGGGTGAGGGCTACACCTTC	CASSFSGQGEGYTF
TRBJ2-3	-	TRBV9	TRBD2	TGTGCCAGCAGCGTAGGACTAGCGGGGGGTCCCGGGGATACGCAGTATTTT	CASSVGLAGGPGDTQYF
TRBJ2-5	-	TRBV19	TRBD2	TGTGCCAGTTCCGTTGCCGGGACTAGCGGAAAAGAGACCCAGTACTTC	CASSVAGTSGKETQYF
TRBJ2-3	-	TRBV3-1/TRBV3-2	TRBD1	TGTGCCAGCAGCGCAAGAGGGGGCGGCAACACAGATACGCAGTATTTT	CASSARGGGNTDTQYF
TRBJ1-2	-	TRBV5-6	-	TGTGCCAGCAGCTCCGACAGCTATGGCTACACCTTC	CASSSDSYGYTF
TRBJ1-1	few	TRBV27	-	TGTGCCAGCAGTTTATCCACAGGGACTGAAGCTTTCTTT	CASSLSTGTEAFF
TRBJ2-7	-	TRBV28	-	TGTGCCAGCAGTTTGTCCGTTTTGTACGAGCAGTACTTC	CASSLSVLYEQYF
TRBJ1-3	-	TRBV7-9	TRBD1	TGTGCCAGCAGCTCCCGAGCAGGGGGCTCTGGAAACACCATATATTTT	CASSSRAGGSGNTIYF
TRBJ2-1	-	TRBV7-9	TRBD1	TGTGCCAGCAGCTCGAATTCCGGGACAGGGACCGACAATGAGCAGTTCTTC	CASSSNSGTGTDNEQFF
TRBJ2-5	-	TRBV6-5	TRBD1	TGTGCCAGCGGACAGGGTGTAGAGACCCAGTACTTC	CASGQGVETQYF
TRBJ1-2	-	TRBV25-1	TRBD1	TGTGCCAGCAGCGACAGGGGTGGAATCTATGGCTACACCTTC	CASSDRGGIYGYTF
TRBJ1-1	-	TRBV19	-	TGTGCCAGTAGTAAGGGAGGGATACACACTGAAGCTTTCTTT	CASSKGGIHTEAFF
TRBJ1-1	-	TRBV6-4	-	TGTGCCAGCAGTGAGGACAGGAACACTGAAGCTTTCTTT	CASSEDRNTEAFF
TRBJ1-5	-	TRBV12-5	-	TGTGCTAGTGGGCCGGGGGCGCGGGGGCAGCCCCAGCATTTT	CASGPGARGQPQHF
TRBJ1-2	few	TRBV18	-	TGTGCCAGCTCACCGGGGGCGGTCTATGGCTACACCTTC	CASSPGAVYGYTF
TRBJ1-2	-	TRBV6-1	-	TGTGCCAGCAGTGAATCTACGGGGAACTATGGCTACACCTTC	CASSESTGNYGYTF
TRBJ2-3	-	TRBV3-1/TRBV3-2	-	TGTGCCAGCAGCCAAGTCCGGGGGTCTAGCACAGATACGCAGTATTTT	CASSQVRGSSTDTQYF
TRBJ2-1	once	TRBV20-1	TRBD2	TGCAGTGCTAGTGTAGCGGGGGGGTGGTACAATGAGCAGTTCTTC	CSASVAGGWYNEQFF
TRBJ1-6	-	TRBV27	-	TGTGCCAGCAGGGGCCGGCTTCGGGGTTCACCCCTCCACTTT	CASRGRLRGSPLHF
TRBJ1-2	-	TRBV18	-	TGTGCCAGCTCACTGGAGGGGTGGAACTATGGCTACACCTTC	CASSLEGWNYGYTF
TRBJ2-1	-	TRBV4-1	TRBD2	TGCGCCAGCAGCCAAGATCAAAGCGGGGGGGATGAGCAGTTCTTC	CASSQDQSGGDEQFF
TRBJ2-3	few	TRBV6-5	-	TGTGCCAGCAGTCAGGGTGGATATACGCAGTATTTT	CASSQGGYTQYF
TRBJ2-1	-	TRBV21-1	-	TGTGCCAGCAGCAAAGGACCCGAGGGAGGGGTCTTTATCCATGAGCAGTTCTTC	CASSKGPEGGVFIHEQFF
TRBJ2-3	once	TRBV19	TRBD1	TGTGCCAGTAGTGAGACAGGGAAGTGGGGATATACGCAGTATTTT	CASSETGKWGYTQYF
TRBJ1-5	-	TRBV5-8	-	TGTGCCAGCAGCGACGGGACTTCTAGCAATCAGCCCCAGCATTTT	CASSDGTSSNQPQHF
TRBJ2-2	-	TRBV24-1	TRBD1	TGTGCCACCAGTGATCCTCGACAGGGCCTCGCCACCGGGGAGCTGTTTTTT	CATSDPRQGLATGELFF
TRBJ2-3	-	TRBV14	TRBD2	TGTGCCAGCACCTCTAGCGGGACAGATACGCAGTATTTT	CASTSSGTDTQYF
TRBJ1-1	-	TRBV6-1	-	TGTGCCAGCAGTGAAGCAGCCACAGGGCACACTGAAGCTTTCTTT	CASSEAATGHTEAFF
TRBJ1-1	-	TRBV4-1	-	TGCGCCAGCAGCCAAGTCGGGAAGAAGAACACTGAAGCTTTCTTT	CASSQVGKKNTEAFF
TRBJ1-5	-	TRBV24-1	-	TGTGCCACCCGTGGGGAGGGGAGCAATCAGCCCCAGCATTTT	CATRGEGSNQPQHF
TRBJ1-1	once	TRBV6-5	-	TGTGCCAGCAGTCCCGGGGGGAGCACTGAAGCTTTCTTT	CASSPGGSTEAFF
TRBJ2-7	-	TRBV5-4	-	TGTGCCAGCAGGACCCTTCCCGGGAAACCGGGCTCCTACGAGCAGTACTTC	CASRTLPGKPGSYEQYF
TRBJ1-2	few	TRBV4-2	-	TGTGCCAGCAGCCAAGCAGTCGAAGCGCATGGCTACACCTTC	CASSQAVEAHGYTF
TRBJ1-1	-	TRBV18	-	TGTGCCAGCTCACTGGGGGCGGGCCGGACGAACACTGAAGCTTTCTTT	CASSLGAGRTNTEAFF
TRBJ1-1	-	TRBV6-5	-	TGTGCCAGCAGTCGTGACGGGTTTGAAGCTTTCTTT	CASSRDGFEAFF
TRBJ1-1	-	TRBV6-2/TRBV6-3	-	TGTGCCAGCAGTTTGGGACTGAACATGAACACTGAAGCTTTCTTT	CASSLGLNMNTEAFF
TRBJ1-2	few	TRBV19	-	TGTGCCAGTAGTAAAGGTGCGGACTATGGCTACACCTTC	CASSKGADYGYTF
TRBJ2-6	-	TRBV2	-	TGTGCCAGCGCCAAGAACGGGGGTGGGGCCAACGTCCTGACTTTC	CASAKNGGGANVLTF
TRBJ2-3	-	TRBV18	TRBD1	TGTGCCAGCTCACCCGGACAGGCAGGAACAGATACGCAGTATTTT	CASSPGQAGTDTQYF
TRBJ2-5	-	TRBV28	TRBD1	TGTGCCAGCAGTGGGAGAGGGGGCGGTGAGACCCAGTACTTC	CASSGRGGGETQYF
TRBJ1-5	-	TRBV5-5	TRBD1	TGTGCCAGCAGCTTGGGACAGGGGGCCCAGCCCCAGCATTTT	CASSLGQGAQPQHF
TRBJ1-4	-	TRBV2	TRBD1	TGTGCCAGCAGATTGGGGCAGGGGGCAACTAACGACGAAAAACTGTTTTTT	CASRLGQGATNDEKLFF
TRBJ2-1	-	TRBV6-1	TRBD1	TGTGCCAGCAGTGAAGCGCTACTTTGGGACAGAGCCTACAATGAGCAGTTCTTC	CASSEALLWDRAYNEQFF
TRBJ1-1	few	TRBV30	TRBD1	TGTGCCTGGAGGGGACAGGGTCACCGTGCTGACACTGAAGCTTTCTTT	CAWRGQGHRADTEAFF